The 27 T cell receptor beta chains below all came from one sample that was sequenced in a study of cytomegalovirus exposure and HLA in healthy donors. The PCR employed 60 Vbeta primers together with 13 Jbeta primers. Clones were read by immunoSEQ multiplex PCR, and TCRdb kept only the in-frame ones, dropping some. The table lists around 90,000 clones, approximately 60% of them singletons. The specimen was PBMCs. The receptor source for this set is a woman in her forties or fifties in good health and CMV-seropositive.

The chain recombines TRBV7-2 with TRBJ1-6, with a weak D call TRBD1 (6 bases). Trimming pared 5 bases from V and 10 bases from J, leaving 21 bases between. The CDR3 spans 16 residues. The V gene's germline CDR1 is SGHTA and CDR2 FQGNSA. The CDR3 nucleotides read TGTGCCAGCAGCCCTAAAATGTTCCAGGGGAGATCACCCCTCCACTTT. Translated: CASSPKMFQGRSPLHF.

Points on this clone: Other DNA sequences from this sample encode an identical CDR3 as well. The genes are TRBV5-1 and TRBJ2-3; 14 bases fit TRBD2. Germline CDR1 is SGHRS and CDR2 is YFSETQ. The CDR3 spans 16 residues. J gave up 5 bases and V 2 bases, and 4 bases lay outside the gene matches. In nucleotides, the CDR3 is TGCGCCAGCAGCTTTGGGACTAGCGGGGGAATAGATACGCAGTATTTT. It is translated as CASSFGTSGGIDTQYF. Variable domain in full (rest from reference TRBV5-1 and TRBJ2-3): KAGVTQTPRYLIKTRGQQVTLSCSPISGHRSVSWYQQTPGQGLQFLFEYFSETQRNKGNFPGRFSGRQFSNSRSEMNVSTLELGDSALYLCASSFGTSGGIDTQYFGPGTRLTVL.

This chain links TRBV7-2 with TRBJ1-6; tentative D call: TRBD1 (6 bases). Per germline, CDR1 SGHTA and CDR2 FQGNSA. CDR3 size: 13 residues. Trimming cost V 1 base and J 10 bases, with 8 bases left between them. The CDR3 is CASSLEQGSPLHF. In nucleotides, the CDR3 is TGTGCCAGCAGCTTAGAACAGGGATCACCCCTCCACTTT.

This clone was seen once. The J gene is TRBJ1-5, the V gene TRBV23-1; D not certain. TRBV23-1 is annotated as an ORF whose role is uncertain. This CDR3 comprises 12 residues. Deletions cut 7 bases from V and 9 bases from J, with 13 bases between. The CDR3 region is CASIPRGGPQHF. CDR3 DNA: TGCGCCAGCATACCTCGGGGTGGGCCCCAGCATTTT.

The CDR3 DNA reads as TGTGCCAGTAGTTCGGGACAGGGCAACGTCTACGAGCAGTACTTC. Its protein is CASSSGQGNVYEQYF. The chain recombines TRBV19 with TRBJ2-7; 9 bases fit TRBD1. The CDR3 sequence is 15 residues long. The V segment lost 5 bases and the J segment 3 bases; nucleotides outside the gene matches: 8. The germline CDR1 and CDR2 sequences are LNHDA and SQIVND (reference sequence).

The J gene is TRBJ2-5, the V gene TRBV5-1, with D possibly matching TRBD2 (6 bases). The CDR3 length is 15 residues. The germline V gene has CDR1 SGHRS and CDR2 YFSETQ. Trimming removed 2 bases from V and 4 bases from J, with 15 bases in between. In DNA, the CDR3 is TGCGCCAGCAGCTTCACGGGGTCGGGGGTAGAGACCCAGTACTTC. It is translated as CASSFTGSGVETQYF.

The rearrangement joins TRBV5-1 to TRBJ1-6, with no clear D. The germline CDR1 and CDR2 sequences are SGHRS and YFSETQ. The CDR3 is 14 residues long. V lost 7 bases, J lost 7 bases, and 15 bases lay in between. The CDR3 region is CASVLPTQNSPLHF. In DNA form, the CDR3 reads TGCGCCAGCGTACTGCCGACACAAAATTCACCCCTCCACTTT.

CDR3 residues: CASSRSGPGQGSQPQHF. CDR3 DNA: TGTGCCAGCAGCCGATCGGGGCCTGGACAGGGGAGTCAGCCCCAGCATTTT. This chain uses TRBV7-8 with TRBJ1-5, with 9 nucleotides matching TRBD1. V was clipped by 5 bases and J by 6 bases; unmatched bases: 14. Germline CDR1 reads SGHVS; CDR2 reads FQNEAQ. This CDR3 contains 17 residues. Full variable domain (rest looked up from reference TRBV7-8 and TRBJ1-5): GAGVSQSPRYKVAKRGQDVALRCDPISGHVSLFWYQQALGQGPEFLTYFQNEAQLDKSGLPSDRFFAERPEGSVSTLKIQRTQQEDSAVYLCASSRSGPGQGSQPQHFGDGTRLSIL.

The chain combines TRBV6-6 with TRBJ1-2; 7 positions match TRBD1. J lost 6 bases, V lost 5 bases, and 3 bases had no gene match. This CDR3 contains 12 residues. Germline loops: CDR1 MNHNY, CDR2 SVGAGI (reference sequence). The CDR3 DNA is TGTGCCAGCAGTGGGACAGTTCATGGCTACACCTTC. Translated: CASSGTVHGYTF.

The CDR3 coding sequence is TGCGCCAGCAGCTTGGTTCCGGTTGATCAGAACACCGGGGAGCTGTTTTTT. Amino acids: CASSLVPVDQNTGELFF. The rearrangement uses TRBV5-1 and TRBJ2-2; D remains ambiguous. In germline, CDR1 is SGHRS, CDR2 YFSETQ. The V end was cut by 0 bases, the J end by 1 base, with 13 bases between. The CDR3 sequence is 17 residues long. Variable domain in full (rest from reference TRBV5-1 and TRBJ2-2): KAGVTQTPRYLIKTRGQQVTLSCSPISGHRSVSWYQQTPGQGLQFLFEYFSETQRNKGNFPGRFSGRQFSNSRSEMNVSTLELGDSALYLCASSLVPVDQNTGELFFGEGSRLTVL.

This clone was recorded once. DNA of the CDR3: TGTGCCATCAGTGTACAGGGAAACAACGAGCAGTACTTC. Translated, it gives CAISVQGNNEQYF. The rearrangement links TRBV10-3 to TRBJ2-7; tentatively, D is TRBD1 (6 bases). CDR3 length: 13 amino acids. V dropped 4 bases and J dropped 5 bases, with 12 bases sitting between them. Germline values: CDR1 ENHRY, CDR2 SYGVKD.

The J gene is TRBJ2-5, the V gene TRBV11-3; 12 bases are a match to TRBD2. The germline CDR1 and CDR2 sequences are SGHNT and YENEEA. Trimming took 5 bases from V and 3 from J; bases not matched to a gene: 7. The CDR3 is made up of 16 amino acids. The CDR3: CASSRGLAGLEETQYF. CDR3 DNA sequence: TGTGCCAGCAGCCGCGGACTAGCGGGGCTGGAAGAGACCCAGTACTTC.

The genes are TRBV6-5 and TRBJ1-4; 9 nucleotides agree with TRBD1. The CDR3 is 14 amino acids. J lost 5 bases, V lost 6 bases, and 4 bases had no gene match. Germline CDR1 and CDR2: MNHEY and SVGAGI. CDR3 in amino acids: CASSRDRGNEKLFF. CDR3 DNA sequence: TGTGCCAGCAGCCGCGACAGGGGGAATGAAAAACTGTTTTTT.

This clone came up a few times. V gene TRBV6-1 combines with J gene TRBJ1-3; TRBD1 matches 9 bases. From germline, CDR1 is MNHNS and CDR2 SASEGT. V was pared by 4 bases and J by 0 bases, with 4 bases of the junction left unmatched. This CDR3 region has 16 residues. The DNA for the CDR3 is TGTGCCAGCAGTGCCGAGGGACAGGGCTCTGGAAACACCATATATTTT. Its translation is CASSAEGQGSGNTIYF.

This sequence joins TRBV5-1 and TRBJ1-2; D perhaps matches TRBD1 (6 bases). Germline lookup yields CDR1 SGHRS and CDR2 YFSETQ. Trimming left V 3 bases short and J 0 bases short, with 9 bases between. The CDR3 has 14 residues. The CDR3 DNA reads as TGCGCCAGCAGCTCTGGGACACCTAACTATGGCTACACCTTC. This codes for CASSSGTPNYGYTF. Drawing the rest from reference TRBV5-1 and TRBJ1-2, the complete variable domain is KAGVTQTPRYLIKTRGQQVTLSCSPISGHRSVSWYQQTPGQGLQFLFEYFSETQRNKGNFPGRFSGRQFSNSRSEMNVSTLELGDSALYLCASSSGTPNYGYTFGSGTRLTVV.

This clone was picked up one time. The chain carries TRBV4-3 and TRBJ1-1; 9 bases are shared with TRBD1. Germline assignment: CDR1 LGHNA and CDR2 YSLEER. The CDR3 extends over 14 amino acids. Unmatched junction bases numbered 0, after V lost 1 base and J lost 3 bases. CDR3 amino acids: CASSQGDRDTEAFF. Written as DNA, the CDR3 is TGCGCCAGCAGCCAAGGGGACAGGGACACTGAAGCTTTCTTT.

V and J are TRBV19 and TRBJ2-2, with D perhaps TRBD1 (5 bases). The CDR3 sequence is 13 residues long. Germline V gene sequence: CDR1 LNHDA, CDR2 SQIVND (reference sequence). Trimming left V 3 bases short and J 4 bases short, with 6 bases between. CDR3 nucleotide sequence: TGTGCCAGTAGTATGGGGCCCACCGGGGAGCTGTTTTTT. It is translated as CASSMGPTGELFF. Looking up the rest from reference TRBV19 and TRBJ2-2 gives the full variable domain: DGGITQSPKYLFRKEGQNVTLSCEQNLNHDAMYWYRQDPGQGLRLIYYSQIVNDFQKGDIAEGYSVSREKKESFPLTVTSAQKNPTAFYLCASSMGPTGELFFGEGSRLTVL.

The rearrangement joins TRBV19 to TRBJ1-1; D call uncertain. The CDR3 length is 12 residues. Germline V gene sequence: CDR1 LNHDA, CDR2 SQIVND (reference sequence). V was pared by 3 bases and J by 8 bases, with 10 bases between. CDR3: CASSMEKREAFF. In DNA, the CDR3 is TGTGCCAGTAGTATGGAGAAGAGGGAAGCTTTCTTT.

This sequence joins TRBV6-5 and TRBJ1-6; TRBD1 matches at 7 bases. After removal of 3 bases from V and 10 bases from J, the junction contained 3 bases not matched to a gene. Germline V gives CDR1 MNHEY, CDR2 SVGAGI. This CDR3 has 13 amino acids. The CDR3 DNA reads TGTGCCAGCAGTTATTCGACAGGGTCACCCCTCCACTTT. It translates to CASSYSTGSPLHF.

This clone was counted between two and nine times. This sequence joins TRBV30 and TRBJ2-1, with 8 nucleotides matching TRBD2. CDR3 length equals 16 residues. V trimming: 2 bases; J trimming: 4 bases; junction bases outside the gene matches: 10. Germline V gene lookup returns CDR1 GTSNPN and CDR2 SVGIG (reference sequence). In DNA form, the CDR3 reads TGTGCCTGGAGTCTGATGGGCGGGGGGCAGTACAATGAGCAGTTCTTC. As protein: CAWSLMGGGQYNEQFF.

This chain connects TRBV6-5 to TRBJ2-1, with TRBD2 matching 9 bases. CDR3 length equals 16 residues. Germline CDR1 reads MNHEY; CDR2 reads SVGAGI. V lost 3 bases to trimming and J lost 9 bases; unmatched junction nucleotides: 12. CDR3 sequence: CASSYGGGGARGEQFF. The CDR3 nucleotides read TGTGCCAGCAGTTATGGTGGCGGGGGGGCCAGAGGTGAGCAGTTCTTC.

The V call is TRBV5-4, the J call TRBJ2-1, with 8 bases that match TRBD2. The CDR3 totals 16 residues. With 0 bases clipped from V and 9 bases from J, the junction kept 11 bases outside the gene matches. The V gene's germline CDR1 is SGHNT and CDR2 YYREEE (reference sequence). CDR3 coding DNA: TGTGCCAGCAGCTTGGCCTCCGGGGGGGCTGGGAGTGAGCAGTTCTTC. This gives the protein CASSLASGGAGSEQFF.

This clone was counted a few times. V and J are TRBV7-6 and TRBJ2-5, with TRBD1 matching 9 bases. Unmatched junction bases numbered 2, after V lost 5 bases and J lost 4 bases. The V gene's germline CDR1 is SGHVS and CDR2 FNYEAQ. This CDR3 has 13 residues. The CDR3 here is CASSMTGGETQYF. DNA for the CDR3: TGTGCCAGCAGCATGACAGGGGGAGAGACCCAGTACTTC. The full variable domain, in which reference TRBV7-6 and TRBJ2-5 provide the parts outside the CDR3, is GAGVSQSPRYKVTKRGQDVALRCDPISGHVSLYWYRQALGQGPEFLTYFNYEAQQDKSGLPNDRFSAERPEGSISTLTIQRTEQRDSAMYRCASSMTGGETQYFGPGTRLLVL.

This clone was observed a handful of times. V and J are TRBV2 and TRBJ2-1; no firm D call. V lost 1 base and J 4 bases, leaving 5 bases between the germline ends. The germline V gene encodes CDR1 SNHLY and CDR2 FYNNEI. This CDR3 is 13 amino acids long. As DNA, the CDR3 is TGTGCCAGCAGTGAAGGCACTTACAATGAGCAGTTCTTC. It yields the protein CASSEGTYNEQFF.

This clone was recorded once. The chain combines TRBV7-9 with TRBJ1-1; perhaps TRBD1 as D (6 bases). CDR1 SEHNR and CDR2 FQNEAQ come from the germline V gene (reference sequence). The CDR3 covers 13 residues. Trimming shortened V by 5 bases and J by 0 bases, and 7 bases separated the two germline ends. CDR3 nucleotide sequence: TGTGCCAGCAGCCGGACAGTGAACACTGAAGCTTTCTTT. Its protein product is CASSRTVNTEAFF.

The gene calls are TRBV2 and TRBJ2-1; possibly TRBD2 for D (5 bases). V shed 6 bases and J shed 2 bases, with 14 bases lying between them. The CDR3 is 15 residues long. Germline V lookup: CDR1 SNHLY, CDR2 FYNNEI. The CDR3 reads CASRRDYTTYNEQFF. Written as DNA, the CDR3 is TGTGCCAGCAGGAGAGACTACACTACCTACAATGAGCAGTTCTTC.

The J gene is TRBJ2-7, the V gene TRBV2, with 13 bases lining up with TRBD2. This CDR3 region has 17 residues. Germline-derived CDR1 and CDR2 are SNHLY and FYNNEI. Germline trimming cut 5 bases from V and 0 bases from J; bases unmatched to any gene: 7. The CDR3 protein is CASSNGLAGASSYEQYF. CDR3 sequence (DNA): TGTGCCAGCAGTAATGGACTAGCGGGGGCCTCCTCCTACGAGCAGTACTTC.